The 4 T cell receptor beta chains below come from one sample, sequenced in a study of CD8+ T cells in alopecia areata. RNA was extracted and reverse transcribed into cDNA as the sequencing template. Sequencing used immunoSEQ multiplex PCR; TCRdb keeps in-frame clones, though not all of them. The sample lists fewer than 110,000 clones, roughly half seen once, with roughly 8.8% in the top ten. Input material: CD4+ T cells sorted from blood. The receptors come from a human donor in good health.

The V gene is TRBV19, the J gene TRBJ2-5; 8 bases line up with TRBD1. Germline V CDR1 and CDR2: LNHDA, SQIVND (reference sequence). Trimming cost V 5 bases and J 4 bases; bases outside gene matches: 9. The CDR3 has 15 amino acids. The CDR3 loop reads CASSSGQGIIETQYF. CDR3 bases: TGTGCCAGTAGTTCCGGACAGGGTATCATAGAGACCCAGTACTTC. The variable domain in full, completed from reference TRBV19 and TRBJ2-5, reads DGGITQSPKYLFRKEGQNVTLSCEQNLNHDAMYWYRQDPGQGLRLIYYSQIVNDFQKGDIAEGYSVSREKKESFPLTVTSAQKNPTAFYLCASSSGQGIIETQYFGPGTRLLVL.

The chain couples TRBV18 to TRBJ2-3; the D is unclear. From germline, CDR1 is KGHSH and CDR2 LQKENI. This CDR3 comprises 14 residues. Deletions cut 0 bases from V and 4 bases from J, with 8 bases between. CDR3 coding DNA: TGTGCCAGCTCACCACCCTCCCTAGCAGATACGCAGTATTTT. It encodes CASSPPSLADTQYF.

The V and J genes are TRBV5-1 and TRBJ1-1, with 9 bases lining up with TRBD1. The CDR3 covers 14 residues. J gave up 10 bases and V 3 bases, and 10 bases lay outside the gene matches. The germline CDR1 and CDR2 sequences are SGHRS and YFSETQ. CDR3 loop: CASSSGQGRTVAFF. CDR3 DNA: TGCGCCAGCAGCTCCGGACAGGGGCGGACGGTAGCTTTCTTT.

The chain recombines TRBV6-5 with TRBJ2-3; 9 positions match TRBD2. The V segment lost 5 bases and the J segment 1 base; nucleotides outside the gene matches: 4. CDR3 length: 15 residues. Germline V lookup: CDR1 MNHEY, CDR2 SVGAGI. Here the CDR3 DNA reads TGTGCCAGCAGTCTCTTAGCGGGGGGCACAGATACGCAGTATTTT. Translation gives CASSLLAGGTDTQYF.